Included here is one T cell receptor (beta chain) sequence, with context. Every unsorted PBMC PCR replicate was loaded with around 270 ng DNA, roughly 30,000 T cell genomes. Per the authors' pipeline: Junction-only immunoSEQ sequences carried no quality scores, so filtering differed. Here immunoSEQ multiplex PCR was the method, and the copy in TCRdb shows in-frame clones only, minus some. V and J calls and clone size are those listed in that table; D and trimming were worked out from the DNA. In the table there are 490,000 or so clones, around 79% of which are singletons. The entry originates in a study of shared clonotypes between healthy human individuals. The V gene's germline CDR1 is LGHNA and CDR2 YSLEER. The germline V and J ends were trimmed by 0 bases and 6 bases, with 14 bases remaining between them. The CDR3 loop spans 15 amino acids.

The V gene is TRBV4-3, the J gene TRBJ1-2; the D is unclear. This TCR was sampled from a woman aged 40-49 years in good health. Some clones in this sample may be carry-over from other donors' samples. The sample taken for sequencing was PBMCs. The CDR3 loop reads CASSQDRVGENGYTF. CDR3 sequence (DNA): TGCGCCAGCAGCCAAGATCGCGTGGGTGAGAATGGCTACACCTTC.